This T cell receptor beta chain was profiled in a study of blood T cell repertoires in COVID-19. The repertoire was sequenced with immunoSEQ multiplex PCR; TCRdb's copy has only in-frame clones and lacks some. Here the sample spans approximately 250,000 clones, around 93% being singletons. This CDR3 contains 15 residues. V gave up 3 bases and J gave up 2 bases, with 12 bases separating them. Germline V gene data show CDR1 as LNHDA and CDR2 as SQIVND (reference sequence). The source material was PBMCs or T cells enriched from blood (not recorded which). The chain couples TRBV19 to TRBJ2-3; TRBD2 is a possible D gene (6 bases). The source of this sequence is a man between 40 and 49 years old who had been exposed to COVID-19. The CDR3 sequence is CASSITGVVTDTQYF. The CDR3 DNA sequence: TGTGCCAGTAGTATCACGGGAGTTGTCACAGATACGCAGTATTTT.